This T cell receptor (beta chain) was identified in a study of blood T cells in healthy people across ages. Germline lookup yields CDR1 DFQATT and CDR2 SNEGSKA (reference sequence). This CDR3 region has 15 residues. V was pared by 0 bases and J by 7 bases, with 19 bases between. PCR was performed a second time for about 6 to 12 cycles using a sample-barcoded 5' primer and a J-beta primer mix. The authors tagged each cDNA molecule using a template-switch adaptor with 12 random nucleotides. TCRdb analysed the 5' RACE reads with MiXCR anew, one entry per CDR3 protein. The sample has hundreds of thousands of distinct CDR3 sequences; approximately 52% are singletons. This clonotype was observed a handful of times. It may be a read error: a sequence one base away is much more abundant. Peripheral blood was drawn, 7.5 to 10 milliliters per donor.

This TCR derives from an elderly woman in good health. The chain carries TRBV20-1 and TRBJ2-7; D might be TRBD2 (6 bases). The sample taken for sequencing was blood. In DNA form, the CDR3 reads TGCAGTGCTAGAGATAGTAGGCGGGGTGGGGATGAGCAGTACTTC. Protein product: CSARDSRRGGDEQYF.